This TCR beta chain was sequenced during a study of shared clonotypes between healthy human individuals. Terminally differentiated effector memory CD45RA+ cells were excluded from the naive CD8 cells, which were CD45RO-negative and positively selected for CCR7. Measured with immunoSEQ multiplex PCR; TCRdb has only the in-frame clones, and not every one. This table holds about 2 million clones, about 95% found once. Only one count was recorded for this clone. From germline, CDR1 is LNHDA and CDR2 SQIVND (reference sequence). V gave up 6 bases and J gave up 1 base, with 13 bases separating them. The CDR3 has 14 residues.

The rearrangement uses TRBV19 and TRBJ2-7; D gene unclear. Source material: naive CD8+ T cells sorted from blood. The TCR was taken from a man in his late teens or twenties in good health. The CDR3 spells CASSIDLGSYEQYF. CDR3 nucleotide sequence: TGTGCCAGTAGCATCGATCTCGGATCCTACGAGCAGTACTTC.